This T cell receptor beta chain came from a study of cytomegalovirus exposure and HLA in healthy donors. The PCR contained 60 Vbeta and 13 Jbeta primers. Measured with immunoSEQ multiplex PCR; TCRdb has only the in-frame clones, and not every one. The sample comprises hundreds of thousands of clones, about 72% of which are singletons, and less than 4.5% rests with the top ten. The CDR3 totals 16 residues. CDR1 is SEHNR, CDR2 FQNEAQ, per germline (reference sequence). Trimming took 4 bases from V and 6 from J, leaving 18 bases between them. This clone was detected only once. This clonotype originated in a male donor in good health and CMV-seronegative. V gene TRBV7-9 combines with J gene TRBJ1-4, with D possibly TRBD1 on 6 matching bases. The sequencing sample was made of PBMCs. In DNA, the CDR3 is TGTGCCAGCAGCTCGGGTGACGGGACATCGTATGAAAAACTGTTTTTT. Encoded protein: CASSSGDGTSYEKLFF. Filled out from reference TRBV7-9 and TRBJ1-4, the complete variable domain reads DTGVSQNPRHKITKRGQNVTFRCDPISEHNRLYWYRQTLGQGPEFLTYFQNEAQLEKSRLLSDRFSAERPKGSFSTLEIQRTEQGDSAMYLCASSSGDGTSYEKLFFGSGTQLSVL.